The clone carrying this T cell receptor (beta chain) is called medium-sized (0.01 to 0.1%) based on its frequency. The antigen remains unidentified. TCRdb re-called the 10x single-cell sequencing reads, yielding one record per CDR3 amino acid sequence without DNA. Its listing shows around 1,200 distinct CDR3 sequences. A live/dead marker was used to sort live CSF cells for droplet sequencing. The data are from a study of CD8 T cells in cerebrospinal fluid in Alzheimer's disease. General observations from the study: Patients with mild cognitive impairment or Alzheimer's disease had a larger top CSF clone percentage than controls.

The length of the CDR3 is 16 residues. Germline V gene sequence: CDR1 LGHDT, CDR2 YNNKEL (reference sequence). Source material: cerebrospinal fluid. The clonotype was recovered from a human donor in good health. V and J are TRBV3-1 and TRBJ2-7. The CDR3 spells CASSPSSGQGSYEQYF.